The entry below gives a single TCR beta chain sequence along with its context. This sample was taken from a study of T cell responses to AZD1222 COVID-19 vaccine. Germline assignment: CDR1 SGHRS and CDR2 YFSETQ. The CDR3 covers 13 residues. V shed 4 bases and J shed 8 bases, with 13 bases lying between them. TCRdb's copy holds only in-frame clones and misses some; the assay was immunoSEQ multiplex PCR. This table holds about 140,000 clones, around nine tenths found once. This sequence originates from an adult in good health. The material sequenced was peripheral blood, taken on day 0 of AZD1222 vaccination. The chain uses TRBV5-1 and TRBJ2-1, with D unresolved. The CDR3 DNA is TGCGCCAGCAGCCAAGACTGGGATGATGAGCAGTTCTTC. Amino acids: CASSQDWDDEQFF.